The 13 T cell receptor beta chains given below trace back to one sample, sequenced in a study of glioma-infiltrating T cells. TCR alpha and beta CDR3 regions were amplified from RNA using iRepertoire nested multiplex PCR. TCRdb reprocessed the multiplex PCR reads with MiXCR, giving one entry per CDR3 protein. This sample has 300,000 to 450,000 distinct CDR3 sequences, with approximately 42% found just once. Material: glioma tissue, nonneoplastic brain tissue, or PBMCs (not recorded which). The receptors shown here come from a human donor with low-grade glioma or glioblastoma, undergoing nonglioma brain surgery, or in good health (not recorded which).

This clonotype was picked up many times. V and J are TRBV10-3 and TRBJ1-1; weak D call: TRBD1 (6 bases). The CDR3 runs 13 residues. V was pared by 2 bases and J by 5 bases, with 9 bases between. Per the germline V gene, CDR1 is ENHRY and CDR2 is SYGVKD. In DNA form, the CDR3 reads TGTGCCATCAGTGAGACAGGGCGGACTGAAGCTTTCTTT. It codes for CAISETGRTEAFF.

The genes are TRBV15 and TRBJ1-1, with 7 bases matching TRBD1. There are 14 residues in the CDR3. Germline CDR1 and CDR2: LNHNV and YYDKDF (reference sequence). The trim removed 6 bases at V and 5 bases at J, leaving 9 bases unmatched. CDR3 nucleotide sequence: TGTGCCACCAGGTCTAACAGGGGAAGTACTGAAGCTTTCTTT. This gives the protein CATRSNRGSTEAFF.

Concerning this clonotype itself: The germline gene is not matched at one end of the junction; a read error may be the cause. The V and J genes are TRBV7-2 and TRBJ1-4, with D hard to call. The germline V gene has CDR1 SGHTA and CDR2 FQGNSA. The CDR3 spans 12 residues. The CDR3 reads CAGSLSGEKLFF. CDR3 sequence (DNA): TGTGCCGGCAGCTTATCCGGTGAAAAACTGTTTTTT. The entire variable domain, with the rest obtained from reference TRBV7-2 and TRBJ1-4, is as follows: GAGVSQSPSNKVTEKGKDVELRCDPISGHTALYWYRQSLGQGLEFLIYFQGNSAPDKSGLPSDRFSAERTGGSVSTLTIQRTQQEDSAVYLCAGSLSGEKLFFGSGTQLSVL.

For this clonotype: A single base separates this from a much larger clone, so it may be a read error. CDR3 residues: CSARVGNIDTKAFF. DNA for the CDR3: TGCAGTGCTAGAGTTGGGAATATCGACACTAAAGCTTTCTTT. The chain employs TRBV20-1 and TRBJ1-1; no firm D call. The CDR3 length is 14 residues. Germline V gene sequence: CDR1 DFQATT, CDR2 SNEGSKA (reference sequence).

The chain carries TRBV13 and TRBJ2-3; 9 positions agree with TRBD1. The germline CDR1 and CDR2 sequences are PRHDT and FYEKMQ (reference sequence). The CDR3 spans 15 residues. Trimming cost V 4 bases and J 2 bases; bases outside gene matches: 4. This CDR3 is CASSWGQGSTDTQYF. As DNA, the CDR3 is TGTGCCAGCAGCTGGGGACAGGGATCCACAGATACGCAGTATTTT.

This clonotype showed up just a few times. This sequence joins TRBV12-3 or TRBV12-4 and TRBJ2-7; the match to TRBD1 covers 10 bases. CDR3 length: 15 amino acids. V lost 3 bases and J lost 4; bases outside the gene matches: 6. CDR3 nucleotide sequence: TGTGCCAGCAGTTTTCCGGGACAGGGGTTGTACGAGCAGTACTTC. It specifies CASSFPGQGLYEQYF.

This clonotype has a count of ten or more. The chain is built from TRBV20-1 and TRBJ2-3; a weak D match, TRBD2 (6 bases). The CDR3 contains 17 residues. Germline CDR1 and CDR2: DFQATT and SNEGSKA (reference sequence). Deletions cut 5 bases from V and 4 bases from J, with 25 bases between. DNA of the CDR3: TGCAGTGCTCTAGGGGACTCGCGGGACTCCCGGGCAGATACGCAGTATTTT. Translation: CSALGDSRDSRADTQYF.

CDR3 in amino acids: CANRLADITDTQYF. The CDR3 DNA is TGTGCCAACCGACTAGCGGATATCACAGATACGCAGTATTTT. The chain recombines TRBV2 with TRBJ2-3; 9 bases map to TRBD2. This CDR3 contains 14 residues. Germline CDR1 is SNHLY and CDR2 is FYNNEI. Unmatched junction bases numbered 7, after V lost 10 bases and J lost 2 bases.

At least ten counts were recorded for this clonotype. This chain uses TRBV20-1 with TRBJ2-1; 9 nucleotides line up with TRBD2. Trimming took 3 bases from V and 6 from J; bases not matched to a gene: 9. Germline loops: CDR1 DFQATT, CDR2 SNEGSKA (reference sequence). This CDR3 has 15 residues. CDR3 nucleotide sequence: TGCAGTGCTAGGGACGGGACTAGCATTTCCAATGAGCAGTTCTTC. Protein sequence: CSARDGTSISNEQFF.

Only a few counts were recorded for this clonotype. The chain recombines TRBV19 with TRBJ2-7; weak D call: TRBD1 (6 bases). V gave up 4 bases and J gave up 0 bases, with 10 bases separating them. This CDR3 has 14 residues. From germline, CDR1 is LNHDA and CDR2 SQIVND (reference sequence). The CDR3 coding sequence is TGTGCCAGTAGTAATCAGGGGACCTCCTACGAGCAGTACTTC. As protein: CASSNQGTSYEQYF.

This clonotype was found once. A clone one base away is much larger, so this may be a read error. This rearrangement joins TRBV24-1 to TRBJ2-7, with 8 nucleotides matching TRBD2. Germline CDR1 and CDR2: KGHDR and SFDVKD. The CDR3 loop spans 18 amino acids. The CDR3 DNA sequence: TGTGCCAGCAGTGCATCCCCGGGACTAGGGGCGGTGGGCTACGAGCAGTACTTC. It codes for CASSASPGLGAVGYEQYF.

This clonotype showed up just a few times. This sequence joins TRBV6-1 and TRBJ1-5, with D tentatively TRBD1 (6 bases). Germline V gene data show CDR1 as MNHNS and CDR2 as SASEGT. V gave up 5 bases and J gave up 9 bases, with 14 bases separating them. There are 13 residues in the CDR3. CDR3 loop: CASSPTLGGPQHF. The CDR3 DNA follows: TGTGCCAGCAGTCCCACATTAGGGGGGCCCCAGCATTTT.

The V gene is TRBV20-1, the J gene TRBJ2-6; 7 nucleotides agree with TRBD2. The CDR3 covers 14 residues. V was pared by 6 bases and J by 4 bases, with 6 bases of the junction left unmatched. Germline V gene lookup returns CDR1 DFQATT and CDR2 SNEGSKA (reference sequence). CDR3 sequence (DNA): TGCAGTGCCCAGGGAGGGGCCGGGGCCAACGTCCTGACTTTC. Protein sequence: CSAQGGAGANVLTF.